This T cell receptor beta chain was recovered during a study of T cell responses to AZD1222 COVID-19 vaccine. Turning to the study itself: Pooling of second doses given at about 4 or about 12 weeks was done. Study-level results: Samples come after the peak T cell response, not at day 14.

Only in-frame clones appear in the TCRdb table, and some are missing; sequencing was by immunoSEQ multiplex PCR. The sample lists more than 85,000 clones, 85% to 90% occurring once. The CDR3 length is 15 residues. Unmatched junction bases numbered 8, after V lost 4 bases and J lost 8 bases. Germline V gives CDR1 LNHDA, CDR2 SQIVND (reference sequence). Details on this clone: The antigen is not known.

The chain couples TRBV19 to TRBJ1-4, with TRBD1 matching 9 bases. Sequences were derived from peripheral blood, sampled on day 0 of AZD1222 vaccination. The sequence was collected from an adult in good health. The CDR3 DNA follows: TGTGCCAGTAGTACGACCGGGACAGGGTGGGAAAAACTGTTTTTT. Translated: CASSTTGTGWEKLFF.